This T cell receptor (beta chain) was observed in a study of blood T cell repertoires in COVID-19. Study-wide background: COVID-19 samples from acute and convalescent phases originated in the United States, Italy and Spain. The analysed material was cDNA or gDNA that came from T cells, B-cell-depleted T cells, or PBMCs.

In the authors' workflow: How many nucleated cells were present was estimated from reference gene primer amplification. Sequenced by immunoSEQ multiplex PCR; TCRdb stores in-frame clones only, minus some. V, J and clone size reflect that table, while D and trimming were determined from the DNA. The table has hundreds of thousands of clones, about 90% seen once. The germline V gene encodes CDR1 LNHDA and CDR2 SQIVND (reference sequence). V lost 4 bases to trimming and J lost 0 bases; unmatched junction nucleotides: 9. CDR3 length: 17 residues. The sample was peripheral blood. The rearrangement links TRBV19 to TRBJ1-5, with 7 bases that match TRBD1. This sequence originates from a woman aged 18 to 35 with acute or convalescent COVID-19. The CDR3 region is CASSNRQGSYSNQPQHF. The CDR3 coding sequence is TGTGCCAGTAGTAACCGACAGGGCTCATATAGCAATCAGCCCCAGCATTTT. The full variable domain, with the rest looked up from reference TRBV19 and TRBJ1-5, is DGGITQSPKYLFRKEGQNVTLSCEQNLNHDAMYWYRQDPGQGLRLIYYSQIVNDFQKGDIAEGYSVSREKKESFPLTVTSAQKNPTAFYLCASSNRQGSYSNQPQHFGDGTRLSIL.